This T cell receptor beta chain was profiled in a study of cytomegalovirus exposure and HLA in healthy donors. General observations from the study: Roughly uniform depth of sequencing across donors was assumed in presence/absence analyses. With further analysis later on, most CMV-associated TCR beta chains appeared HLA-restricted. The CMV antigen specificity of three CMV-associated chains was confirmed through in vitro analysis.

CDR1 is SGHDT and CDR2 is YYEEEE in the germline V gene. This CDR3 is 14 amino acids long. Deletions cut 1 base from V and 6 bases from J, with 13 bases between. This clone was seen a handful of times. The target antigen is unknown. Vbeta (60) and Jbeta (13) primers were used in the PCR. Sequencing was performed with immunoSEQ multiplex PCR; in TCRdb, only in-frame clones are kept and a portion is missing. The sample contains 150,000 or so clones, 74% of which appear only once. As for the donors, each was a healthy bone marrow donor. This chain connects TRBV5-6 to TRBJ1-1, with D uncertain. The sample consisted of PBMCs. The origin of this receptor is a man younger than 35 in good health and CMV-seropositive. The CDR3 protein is CASSLRLIGSEAFF. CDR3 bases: TGTGCCAGCAGCTTGAGGCTCATCGGGTCTGAAGCTTTCTTT.